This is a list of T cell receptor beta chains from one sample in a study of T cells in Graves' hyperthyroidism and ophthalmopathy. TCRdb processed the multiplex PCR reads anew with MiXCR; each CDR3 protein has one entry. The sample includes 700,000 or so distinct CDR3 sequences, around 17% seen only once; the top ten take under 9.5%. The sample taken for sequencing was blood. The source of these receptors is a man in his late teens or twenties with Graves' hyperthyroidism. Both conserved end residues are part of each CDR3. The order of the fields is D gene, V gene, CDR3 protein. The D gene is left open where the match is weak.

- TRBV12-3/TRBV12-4 CASSLGDGALSYNSPLHF
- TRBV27 CASRGLLDYEQYF
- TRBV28 CASSLYVSLLNTEAFF
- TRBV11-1 CASSGGAVMNTEAFF
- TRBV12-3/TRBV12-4 CASALTGGYAGNQPQHF
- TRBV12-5 CASGLVDWTGGGGTQYF
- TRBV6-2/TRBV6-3 CASSYSRETTGELFF
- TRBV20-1 CSAPDSFSAFF
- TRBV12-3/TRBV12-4 CASTRGYSNQPQHF
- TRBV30 CAWSVGSGSFEQYF
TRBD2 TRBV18 CASSPPRLAGTYNEQFF
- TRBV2 CASRLVEKLFF
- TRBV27 CASSPGTSGHNEQFF